This T cell receptor beta chain was profiled in a study of shared clonotypes between healthy human individuals. The overall study: Donors had three CD4 naive, three CD4 memory, two CD8 naive and one CD8 memory plate apiece. Whole-study results and caveats: Sequencing depth was expected to influence donor clonotype sharing. Represented genetic and exposure-history diversity was restricted by having few donors.

As to this clone: Antigen: not known.

This CDR3 region has 14 residues. Germline V gene data show CDR1 as MNHEY and CDR2 as SMNVEV (reference sequence). The ends were cut back, 2 bases at V and 1 base at J, with 6 bases in the middle. Repertoires were generated with immunoSEQ multiplex PCR, while TCRdb's copy carries only in-frame clones and drops some. The sample has approximately 500,000 clones; less than 96% are singletons. The specimen sequenced was naive CD4+ T cells sorted from blood. Subset here: CD45RA+ positively selected. This TCR was sampled from a woman aged 25 to 39 in good health. V gene TRBV27 combines with J gene TRBJ1-5; D gene uncertain. The CDR3 sequence: CASSLVLSNQPQHF. CDR3 bases: TGTGCCAGCAGTTTAGTCCTGAGCAATCAGCCCCAGCATTTT.